This T cell receptor beta chain was captured by sequencing in a study of T cells in Graves' hyperthyroidism and ophthalmopathy. Regarding the study as a whole: Most thyroid clonotypes with frequency above 0.001 were detected in blood. The model foresaw ophthalmopathy a median around seven months prior to onset.

J lost 0 bases, V lost 6 bases, and 4 bases had no gene match. The CDR3 spans 14 residues. Germline CDR1 reads SQVTM; CDR2 reads ANQGSEA. RNA transcripts served as the template for amplifying TCR beta CDR3 regions. During a first-round RT-PCR of the TCR CDR3, the HTBI primer set was used. MiXCR was run by TCRdb on the multiplex PCR reads, yielding one entry per CDR3 protein. This sample has about 610,000 distinct CDR3 sequences, with about 14% found just once. This clonotype was found many times. Its specificity is unknown. This chain links TRBV29-1 with TRBJ2-7; TRBD2 matches at 11 bases. The source of this sequence is a woman aged 40 to 50 with Graves' ophthalmopathy. The sample was blood. In DNA form, the CDR3 reads TGCAGCGTGCGACTAGCGGGATCCTCCTACGAGCAGTACTTC. Its protein product is CSVRLAGSSYEQYF.